The 21 T cell receptor beta chains below all came from one sample that was sequenced in a study of shared clonotypes between healthy human individuals. Profiling relied on immunoSEQ multiplex PCR, and the TCRdb table lists in-frame clones only, not all of them. The sample has roughly 1.4 million clones, around 98.5% seen once. Sequencing used naive CD4+ T cells sorted from blood. The subset was: CD45RA+ positively selected. The receptors here all came from a young man in good health.

The V gene is TRBV11-2, the J gene TRBJ2-7, with TRBD2 as a possible D gene (5 bases). V lost 4 bases, J lost 2 bases, and 15 bases lay in between. Germline CDR1 SGHAT, CDR2 FQNNGV. The CDR3 contains 15 residues. Here the CDR3 DNA reads TGTGCCAGCAGCTCCCGGCTGGACGGGACCTACGAGCAGTACTTC. This translates into CASSSRLDGTYEQYF.

The chain joins TRBV5-1 to TRBJ2-1; 10 nucleotides line up with TRBD1. The ends lost 4 bases at V and 1 base at J; junction bases unmatched: 5. CDR3 length equals 16 residues. CDR1 and CDR2 (germline): SGHRS, YFSETQ. In DNA, the CDR3 is TGCGCCAGCAGCACCAGGACAGGGGGATCCTACAATGAGCAGTTCTTC. This encodes CASSTRTGGSYNEQFF.

The genes are TRBV18 and TRBJ2-4; perhaps D is TRBD1 or TRBD2 (5 bases each). Per the germline V gene, CDR1 is KGHSH and CDR2 is LQKENI. V dropped 6 bases and J dropped 2 bases, with 14 bases sitting between them. CDR3 length: 15 amino acids. The CDR3 DNA reads as TGTGCCAGCTCCTGGGGGATCGGGACCAAAAACATTCAGTACTTC. Its translation: CASSWGIGTKNIQYF.

V gene TRBV7-9 combines with J gene TRBJ2-7; 9 bases agree with TRBD1. CDR3 size: 16 residues. Germline-derived CDR1 and CDR2 are SEHNR and FQNEAQ (reference sequence). V lost 4 bases and J lost 6; bases outside the gene matches: 13. CDR3 bases: TGTGCCAGCAGCTCTCACCCGGCGCCGACAGGGGGCGAGCAGTACTTC. It specifies CASSSHPAPTGGEQYF.

The gene calls are TRBV20-1 and TRBJ2-7; no definite D call. CDR3 size: 10 residues. V was pared by 4 bases and J by 5 bases, with 6 bases between. From germline, CDR1 is DFQATT and CDR2 SNEGSKA (reference sequence). This chain's CDR3 is CSAIIHEQYF. The CDR3, as DNA: TGCAGTGCTATTATCCACGAGCAGTACTTC.

The chain uses TRBV7-3 and TRBJ2-7, with D perhaps TRBD1 (8 bases). Trimming removed 0 bases from V and 6 bases from J, with 15 bases in between. The CDR3 extends over 15 amino acids. Per the germline V gene, CDR1 is SGHTA and CDR2 is FQGTGA. DNA for the CDR3: TGTGCCAGCAGCTTAACGACAGGGGAGGGAGGCGAGCAGTACTTC. Its protein is CASSLTTGEGGEQYF.

V usage is TRBV27 and J usage is TRBJ2-7; TRBD2 matches at 11 bases. With V trimmed by 8 bases and J by 0 bases, 15 bases remained unmatched. The germline V gene has CDR1 MNHEY and CDR2 SMNVEV (reference sequence). The CDR3 extends over 18 amino acids. The CDR3, as DNA: TGTGCCAGCTCTTCCTTTACTCTAGCGGGAGGTAACTCCTACGAGCAGTACTTC. Translated, it gives CASSSFTLAGGNSYEQYF.

This clone was counted between two and nine times. This specimen includes other DNA sequences encoding the same CDR3. The J gene is TRBJ2-1, the V gene TRBV9; 9 bases fit TRBD2. This CDR3 has 14 residues. CDR1 SGDLS and CDR2 YYNGEE come from the germline V gene. V was pared by 2 bases and J by 4 bases, with 1 base of the junction left unmatched. The CDR3 region is CASSVTSGYNEQFF. The CDR3 region has the DNA TGTGCCAGCAGCGTGACTAGCGGTTACAATGAGCAGTTCTTC.

V usage is TRBV27 and J usage is TRBJ2-1; perhaps TRBD1 as D (6 bases). This CDR3 is built from 15 residues. Germline assignment: CDR1 MNHEY and CDR2 SMNVEV (reference sequence). V shed 6 bases and J shed 2 bases, with 14 bases lying between them. CDR3 protein: CASRSGDIAYNEQFF. CDR3 in DNA: TGTGCCAGCAGATCAGGGGATATCGCCTACAATGAGCAGTTCTTC.

This chain links TRBV19 with TRBJ2-7; unclear D gene. V was clipped by 5 bases and J by 2 bases, with 19 bases between them. The CDR3 covers 16 residues. Germline V gives CDR1 LNHDA, CDR2 SQIVND (reference sequence). This CDR3 is CASSSTVDADAYEQYF. CDR3 nucleotide sequence: TGTGCCAGTAGTTCAACCGTCGATGCAGACGCCTACGAGCAGTACTTC.

This clone has just one count. This chain joins TRBV9 and TRBJ2-3, with TRBD1 as a possible D gene (5 bases). V lost 1 base to trimming and J lost 3 bases, with 9 bases between them. The V gene's germline CDR1 is SGDLS and CDR2 YYNGEE. This CDR3 has 14 residues. CDR3 protein: CASSVRGGTDTQYF. CDR3 nucleotide sequence: TGTGCCAGCAGCGTAAGGGGTGGAACAGATACGCAGTATTTT.

The chain uses TRBV11-2 and TRBJ2-1, with D tentatively TRBD1 (6 bases). V was cut by 2 bases and J by 5 bases, with 13 bases left in between. The CDR3 loop spans 15 amino acids. Germline V gives CDR1 SGHAT, CDR2 FQNNGV. CDR3 region: CASSLRGQKNNEQFF. The CDR3 DNA is TGTGCCAGCAGCTTACGTGGACAGAAAAACAATGAGCAGTTCTTC.

This chain joins TRBV5-1 and TRBJ1-2; the match to TRBD1 covers 9 bases. In germline, CDR1 is SGHRS, CDR2 YFSETQ. Losses at the gene ends were 4 bases for V and 2 bases for J; bases not matched to a gene: 6. The CDR3 spans 15 residues. The CDR3 DNA is TGCGCCAGCAGCGCACCGGGACAGGGAAACTATGGCTACACCTTC. It yields the protein CASSAPGQGNYGYTF.

The chain has TRBV4-1 and TRBJ1-2; D not resolved. Germline values: CDR1 MGHRA, CDR2 YSYEKL. The V end was cut by 1 base, the J end by 1 base, with 10 bases between. CDR3 size: 15 residues. CDR3 DNA: TGCGCCAGCAGCCAAGGAAAGGGTGGTAACTATGGCTACACCTTC. Residues: CASSQGKGGNYGYTF.

The chain links TRBV6-6 to TRBJ2-1; D might be TRBD2 (5 bases). The CDR3 sequence is 14 residues long. In germline, CDR1 is MNHNY, CDR2 SVGAGI (reference sequence). CDR3: CVNEGPRGYNEQFF. CDR3 in DNA: TGTGTCAACGAGGGCCCTCGAGGCTACAATGAGCAGTTCTTC.

V gene TRBV16 combines with J gene TRBJ1-2, with no clear D. Germline lookup yields CDR1 KGHSY and CDR2 FQNENV. This CDR3 has 13 amino acids. Trimming shortened V by 0 bases and J by 2 bases, and 4 bases separated the two germline ends. The CDR3 nucleotides read TGTGCCAGCAGCCAATCCCAGAACTATGGCTACACCTTC. Encoded protein: CASSQSQNYGYTF.

V gene TRBV7-9 combines with J gene TRBJ2-1; the match to TRBD2 covers 15 bases. CDR1 is SEHNR, CDR2 FQNEAQ, per germline (reference sequence). The ends lost 3 bases at V and 10 bases at J; junction bases unmatched: 7. The CDR3 consists of 16 residues. The CDR3 spells CASSFPGLAGGWEQFF. The CDR3 nucleotides read TGTGCCAGCAGCTTTCCGGGACTAGCGGGAGGCTGGGAGCAGTTCTTC.

V gene TRBV20-1 combines with J gene TRBJ2-1; no reliable D call. Trimming left V 1 base short and J 11 bases short, with 6 bases between. Germline V gene data show CDR1 as DFQATT and CDR2 as SNEGSKA (reference sequence). The CDR3 runs to 10 residues. CDR3 coding DNA: TGCAGTGCTAGAGGCCAGAAGCAGTTCTTC. Translating it yields CSARGQKQFF.

With regard to this clone: Other DNA sequences within the sample encode an identical CDR3. The V and J genes are TRBV20-1 and TRBJ2-3, with D uncertain. V lost 6 bases and J 3 bases, leaving 7 bases between the germline ends. The CDR3 spans 11 residues. The germline CDR1 and CDR2 sequences are DFQATT and SNEGSKA (reference sequence). The CDR3 loop reads CSAAITDTQYF. The CDR3 region has the DNA TGCAGTGCGGCGATTACAGATACGCAGTATTTT.

The rearrangement joins TRBV30 to TRBJ1-4, with D possibly matching TRBD1 (6 bases). V was cut by 6 bases and J by 4 bases, with 15 bases left in between. From germline, CDR1 is GTSNPN and CDR2 SVGIG (reference sequence). CDR3 length: 14 amino acids. The CDR3 DNA reads as TGTGCCTGCCATACCAGGGGTCGTAATGAAAAACTGTTTTTT. This gives the protein CACHTRGRNEKLFF. Variable domain in full (rest from reference TRBV30 and TRBJ1-4): SQTIHQWPATLVQPVGSPLSLECTVEGTSNPNLYWYRQAAGRGLQLLFYSVGIGQISSEVPQNLSASRPQDRQFILSSKKLLLSDSGFYLCACHTRGRNEKLFFGSGTQLSVL.

J is TRBJ1-1 and V is TRBV5-6, with no clear D. This CDR3 has 13 amino acids. The germline V gene encodes CDR1 SGHDT and CDR2 YYEEEE. V was trimmed by 5 bases and J by 7 bases, leaving 15 bases between them. CDR3 nucleotides: TGTGCCAGCAGTCTTTCAGGACGGAGTGAAGCTTTCTTT. Encoded protein: CASSLSGRSEAFF.